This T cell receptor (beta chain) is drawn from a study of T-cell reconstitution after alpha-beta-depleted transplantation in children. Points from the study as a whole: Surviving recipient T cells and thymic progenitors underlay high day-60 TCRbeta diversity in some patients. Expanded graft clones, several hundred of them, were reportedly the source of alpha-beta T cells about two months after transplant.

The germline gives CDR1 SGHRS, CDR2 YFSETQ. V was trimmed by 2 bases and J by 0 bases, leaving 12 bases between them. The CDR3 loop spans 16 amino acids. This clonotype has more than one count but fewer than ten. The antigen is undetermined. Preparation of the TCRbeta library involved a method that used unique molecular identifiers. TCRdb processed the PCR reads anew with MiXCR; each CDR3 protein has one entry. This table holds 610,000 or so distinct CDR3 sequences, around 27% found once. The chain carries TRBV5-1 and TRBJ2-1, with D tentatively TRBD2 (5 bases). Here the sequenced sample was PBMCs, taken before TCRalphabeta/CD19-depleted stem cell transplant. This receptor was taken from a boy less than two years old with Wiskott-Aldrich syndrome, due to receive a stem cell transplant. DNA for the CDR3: TGCGCCAGCAGCTTTGGTCAGCGGAGCTCCTACAATGAGCAGTTCTTC. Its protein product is CASSFGQRSSYNEQFF.